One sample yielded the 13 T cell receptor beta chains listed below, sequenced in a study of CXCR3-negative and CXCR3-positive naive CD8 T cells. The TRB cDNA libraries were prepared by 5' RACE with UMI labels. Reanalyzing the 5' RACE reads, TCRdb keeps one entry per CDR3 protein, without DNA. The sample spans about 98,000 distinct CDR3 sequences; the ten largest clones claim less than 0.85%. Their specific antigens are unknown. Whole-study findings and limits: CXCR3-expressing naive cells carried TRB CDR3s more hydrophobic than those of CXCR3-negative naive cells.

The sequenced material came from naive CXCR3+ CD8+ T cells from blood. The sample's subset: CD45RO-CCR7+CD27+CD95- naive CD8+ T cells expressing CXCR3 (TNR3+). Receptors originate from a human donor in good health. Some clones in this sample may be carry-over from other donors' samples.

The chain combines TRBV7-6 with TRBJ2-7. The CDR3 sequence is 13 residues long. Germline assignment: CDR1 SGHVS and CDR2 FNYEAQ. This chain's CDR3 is CASSHGMRNEQYF.

Here the CDR3 reads CAWSSMDFNNEQFF. This chain joins TRBV30 and TRBJ2-1; the TCRdb D gene call, TRBD2, has no DNA to confirm it. In germline, CDR1 is GTSNPN, CDR2 SVGIG (reference sequence). This CDR3 region has 14 residues.

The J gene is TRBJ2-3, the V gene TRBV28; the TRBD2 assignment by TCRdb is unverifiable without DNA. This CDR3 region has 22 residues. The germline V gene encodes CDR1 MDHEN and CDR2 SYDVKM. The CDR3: CASSLQEAKGALLLSSTDTQYF.

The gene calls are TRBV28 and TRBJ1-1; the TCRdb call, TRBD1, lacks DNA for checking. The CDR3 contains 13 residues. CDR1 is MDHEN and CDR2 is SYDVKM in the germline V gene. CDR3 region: CASSLGRYTGAFF.

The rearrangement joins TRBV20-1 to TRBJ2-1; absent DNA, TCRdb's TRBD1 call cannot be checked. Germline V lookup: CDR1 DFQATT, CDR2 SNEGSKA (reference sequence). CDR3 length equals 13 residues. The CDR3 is CSAPKGGYNEQFF.

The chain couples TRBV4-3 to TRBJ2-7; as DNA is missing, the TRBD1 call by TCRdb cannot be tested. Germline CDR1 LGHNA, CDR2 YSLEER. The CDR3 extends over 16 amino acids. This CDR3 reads CASSPSSRDPTYEQYF.

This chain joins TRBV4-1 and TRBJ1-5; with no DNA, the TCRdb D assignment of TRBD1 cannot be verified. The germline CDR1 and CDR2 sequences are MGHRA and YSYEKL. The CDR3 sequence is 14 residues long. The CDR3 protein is CASSQGTGDQPQHF.

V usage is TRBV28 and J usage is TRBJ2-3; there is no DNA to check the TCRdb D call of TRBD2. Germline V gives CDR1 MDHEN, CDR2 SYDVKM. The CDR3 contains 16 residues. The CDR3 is CACSFDGGGELDTQYF.

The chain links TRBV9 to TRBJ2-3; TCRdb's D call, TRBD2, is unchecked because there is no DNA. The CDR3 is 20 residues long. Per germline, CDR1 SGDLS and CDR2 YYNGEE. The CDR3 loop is CASSVAIGPPGLAPRATQYF.

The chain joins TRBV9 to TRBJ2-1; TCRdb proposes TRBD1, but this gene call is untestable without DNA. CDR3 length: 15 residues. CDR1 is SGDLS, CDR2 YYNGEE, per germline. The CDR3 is CASSPRTGGNNEQFF.

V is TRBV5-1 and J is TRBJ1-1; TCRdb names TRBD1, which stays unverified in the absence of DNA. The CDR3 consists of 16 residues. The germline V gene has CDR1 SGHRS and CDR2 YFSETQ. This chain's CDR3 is CASSWSTGEMNTEAFF. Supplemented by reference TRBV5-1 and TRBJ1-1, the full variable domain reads KAGVTQTPRYLIKTRGQQVTLSCSPISGHRSVSWYQQTPGQGLQFLFEYFSETQRNKGNFPGRFSGRQFSNSRSEMNVSTLELGDSALYLCASSWSTGEMNTEAFFGQGTRLTVV.

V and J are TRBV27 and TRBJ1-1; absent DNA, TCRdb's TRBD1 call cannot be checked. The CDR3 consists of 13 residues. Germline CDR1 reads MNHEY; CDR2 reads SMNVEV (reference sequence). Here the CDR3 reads CASSLSGGTEAFF.

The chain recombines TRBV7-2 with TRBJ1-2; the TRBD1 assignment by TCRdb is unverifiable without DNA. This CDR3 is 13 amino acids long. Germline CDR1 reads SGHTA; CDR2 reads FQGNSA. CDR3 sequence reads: CASSFGTAYGYTF.